Each of the 23 T cell receptor beta chains below was sequenced from the same sample in a study of T cells in Graves' hyperthyroidism and ophthalmopathy (dated by TCRdb to between 2018 and 2021). The library was made by multiplex PCR. For sequencing, an Illumina HiSeq 2000 was employed. The TCR beta CDR3 regions were amplified from the RNA transcripts. For the first round of RT-PCR on the TCR CDR3, the HTBI primer set was used together with the Qiagen OneStep RT-PCR kit. TCRdb handled the public reads itself, with Q25 trimming in fastp and clone calling in MiXCR, and kept productive beta chains. Each CDR3 protein appears once, grouped with its most common genes and DNA. The sample profile shows around 520,000 distinct CDR3 sequences; roughly 15% of them were found once. Over 11% of the sample is held by the ten biggest clonotypes. Sequenced sample: blood. These receptors were taken from a woman between 40 and 50 years old with Graves' hyperthyroidism.

This rearrangement joins TRBV12-3 or TRBV12-4 to TRBJ1-5, with 11 nucleotides matching TRBD1. The CDR3 length is 15 residues. Germline trimming cut 5 bases from V and 7 bases from J; bases unmatched to any gene: 7. CDR3 loop: CASSAAGQGDQPQHF. The CDR3 DNA is TGTGCCAGCAGTGCCGCGGGACAGGGGGACCAGCCCCAGCATTTT.

This clonotype turned up a few times. This chain uses TRBV5-6 with TRBJ1-5; D is ambiguous. Germline assignment: CDR1 SGHDT and CDR2 YYEEEE. This CDR3 is 13 amino acids long. Trimming pared 4 bases from V and 1 base from J, leaving 6 bases between. CDR3 coding DNA: TGTGCCAGCAGCGCGGGGAGCAATCAGCCCCAGCATTTT. Protein sequence: CASSAGSNQPQHF.

The chain recombines TRBV19 with TRBJ1-3; maybe TRBD1 (5 bases). Germline CDR1 is LNHDA and CDR2 is SQIVND (reference sequence). CDR3 size: 14 residues. Trimming shortened V by 7 bases and J by 0 bases, and 10 bases separated the two germline ends. This CDR3 is CASTPDNSGNTIYF. Here the CDR3 DNA reads TGTGCCAGTACGCCGGACAACTCTGGAAACACCATATATTTT.

Many counts were recorded for this clonotype. The CDR3 DNA is TGCGCCAGCAGTTTTGACTTGGGGGGGGAGCAGTTCTTC. Translated, it gives CASSFDLGGEQFF. The chain uses TRBV5-1 and TRBJ2-1; 7 nucleotides match TRBD2. The CDR3 has 13 residues. Germline trimming cut 5 bases from V and 10 bases from J; bases unmatched to any gene: 9. Germline loops: CDR1 SGHRS, CDR2 YFSETQ.

This clonotype has at least ten counts. The V call is TRBV18, the J call TRBJ2-3; D perhaps matches TRBD1 (6 bases). V was shortened by 1 base and J by 0 bases, with 11 bases between the two germline ends. The CDR3 totals 16 residues. Germline assignment: CDR1 KGHSH and CDR2 LQKENI. CDR3 coding DNA: TGTGCCAGCTCACCACGGACAGCACTTAGCACAGATACGCAGTATTTT. It is translated as CASSPRTALSTDTQYF. Based on the CDR3 plus reference TRBV18 and TRBJ2-3, the full variable domain is NAGVMQNPRHLVRRRGQEARLRCSPMKGHSHVYWYRQLPEEGLKFMVYLQKENIIDESGMPKERFSAEFPKEGPSILRIQQVVRGDSAAYFCASSPRTALSTDTQYFGPGTRLTVL.

This clonotype was observed a few times. The V gene is TRBV28, the J gene TRBJ2-7; 7 positions match TRBD1. This CDR3 is 16 amino acids long. Trimming cost V 6 bases and J 1 base; bases outside gene matches: 12. The germline CDR1 and CDR2 sequences are MDHEN and SYDVKM. Here the CDR3 reads CASSFGTRGRSYEQYF. As DNA, the CDR3 is TGTGCCAGCAGCTTCGGAACTAGGGGGCGGTCCTACGAGCAGTACTTC.

As regards this clonotype: The junction departs from the called germline gene at one end, perhaps through a read error. The chain couples TRBV9 to TRBJ2-7, with D perhaps matching TRBD1 or TRBD2 (6 bases each). The CDR3 is made up of 15 amino acids. Germline CDR1 SGDLS, CDR2 YYNGEE. CDR3 amino acids: CVSSAGTGSSYEQYF. The DNA of the CDR3 is TGTGTCAGCAGCGCGGGAACAGGGAGCTCCTACGAGCAGTACTTC.

There are many counts of this clonotype. The J gene is TRBJ2-5, the V gene TRBV20-1, with TRBD2 matching over 11 bases. The trim removed 5 bases at V and 11 bases at J, leaving 10 bases unmatched. The length of the CDR3 is 13 residues. Germline-derived CDR1 and CDR2 are DFQATT and SNEGSKA (reference sequence). CDR3 DNA: TGCAGTGCTGATGCGAGACTAGCGGGAAGTCAGTACTTC. Translation gives CSADARLAGSQYF.

In this sample, this clonotype turned up a few times. This CDR3 is CASSSLAGGPGYNEQFF. The CDR3 DNA sequence: TGTGCCAGCAGCTCCCTAGCGGGAGGGCCGGGCTACAATGAGCAGTTCTTC. This chain links TRBV7-8 with TRBJ2-1; TRBD2 aligns across 12 bases. After removal of 4 bases from V and 3 bases from J, the junction contained 7 bases not matched to a gene. Germline CDR1 and CDR2: SGHVS and FQNEAQ. The CDR3 runs 17 residues.

This clonotype was recorded at least ten times. J is TRBJ2-6 and V is TRBV18; D might be TRBD1 (5 bases). Germline V lookup: CDR1 KGHSH, CDR2 LQKENI. With 8 bases removed from V and 2 bases from J, the gap between germline ends came to 10 bases. The CDR3 contains 14 residues. CDR3 sequence (DNA): TGTGCCAGCAGCCCAGGGCCTGGGGCCAACGTCCTGACTTTC. This translates into CASSPGPGANVLTF.

The J gene is TRBJ2-6, the V gene TRBV7-2; 9 bases fit TRBD1. CDR3 size: 19 residues. V shed 5 bases and J 3 bases; nucleotides not matched to a gene: 14. Germline V gene lookup returns CDR1 SGHTA and CDR2 FQGNSA. The CDR3 region has the DNA TGTGCCAGCAGCCGACAACCGGGACAGGGAACTGGTGGGGCCAACGTCCTGACTTTC. Translating gives CASSRQPGQGTGGANVLTF. The full variable domain, completed using reference TRBV7-2 and TRBJ2-6, is GAGVSQSPSNKVTEKGKDVELRCDPISGHTALYWYRQSLGQGLEFLIYFQGNSAPDKSGLPSDRFSAERTGGSVSTLTIQRTQQEDSAVYLCASSRQPGQGTGGANVLTFGAGSRLTVL.

This clonotype was observed a handful of times. The J gene is TRBJ2-5, the V gene TRBV5-1; no clear D. The germline V gene encodes CDR1 SGHRS and CDR2 YFSETQ. CDR3 length equals 14 residues. Trimming pared 4 bases from V and 4 bases from J, leaving 14 bases between. The DNA for the CDR3 is TGCGCCAGCAGCGCTGACCCAGGCGGAGAGACCCAGTACTTC. This gives the protein CASSADPGGETQYF.

There are a few counts of this clonotype. The V and J genes are TRBV9 and TRBJ1-2; D gene uncertain. Germline V lookup: CDR1 SGDLS, CDR2 YYNGEE. Trimming shortened V by 4 bases and J by 6 bases, and 16 bases separated the two germline ends. This CDR3 contains 14 residues. This chain's CDR3 is CASSPGPSTDGYTF. In DNA form, the CDR3 reads TGTGCCAGCAGCCCAGGACCTAGCACAGATGGCTACACCTTC. The variable domain in full, completed from reference TRBV9 and TRBJ1-2, reads DSGVTQTPKHLITATGQRVTLRCSPRSGDLSVYWYQQSLDQGLQFLIQYYNGEERAKGNILERFSAQQFPDLHSELNLSSLELGDSALYFCASSPGPSTDGYTFGSGTRLTVV.

In its sample, this clonotype was seen a few times. The chain has TRBV20-1 and TRBJ2-7, with 10 positions matching TRBD1. CDR1 and CDR2 from the germline V gene are DFQATT and SNEGSKA (reference sequence). The CDR3 extends over 15 amino acids. The V and J ends lost 1 base and 2 bases, in that order; junction bases with no gene match: 5. For the CDR3, the DNA is TGCAGTGCTAGAGGGGGACAGGGGAGCACCTACGAGCAGTACTTC. Residues: CSARGGQGSTYEQYF.

This clonotype was seen ten or more times. The rearrangement joins TRBV3-1 to TRBJ1-4, with D perhaps matching TRBD1 (5 bases). Trimming stripped 1 base from V and 8 bases from J, with 8 bases between. CDR1 and CDR2 (germline): LGHDT, YNNKEL (reference sequence). This CDR3 is 13 amino acids long. CDR3: CASSQGRQEKLFF. In DNA, the CDR3 is TGTGCCAGCAGCCAAGGGCGACAGGAAAAACTGTTTTTT.

The chain combines TRBV3-1 with TRBJ2-7; 7 bases are a match to TRBD1. CDR1 and CDR2 from the germline V gene are LGHDT and YNNKEL (reference sequence). Trimming at V came to 6 bases and at J to 0 bases, leaving 8 bases not matched to a gene. This CDR3 has 15 amino acids. CDR3 bases: TGTGCCAGCAGAGATACAGGGGTCAACTCCTACGAGCAGTACTTC. Residues: CASRDTGVNSYEQYF.

Ten or more counts support this clonotype. The V call is TRBV5-5, the J call TRBJ2-5; D might be TRBD1 or TRBD2, each matching 5 bases. Trimming shortened V by 4 bases and J by 2 bases, and 12 bases separated the two germline ends. Per the germline V gene, CDR1 is SGHKS and CDR2 is YYEKEE (reference sequence). The CDR3 runs 14 residues. The CDR3 sequence: CASSRRDAQETQYF. CDR3 nucleotides: TGTGCCAGCAGCCGCCGGGACGCACAAGAGACCCAGTACTTC.

This clonotype was picked up many times. V and J are TRBV4-1 and TRBJ1-1, with 7 bases aligning to TRBD1. The V segment lost 2 bases and the J segment 2 bases; nucleotides outside the gene matches: 11. Germline V gene data show CDR1 as MGHRA and CDR2 as YSYEKL. The CDR3 sequence is 17 residues long. CDR3 coding DNA: TGCGCCAGCAGCCAACTGGGACAGTCAACATCAAACACTGAAGCTTTCTTT. This translates into CASSQLGQSTSNTEAFF.

This clonotype was recorded at least ten times. This chain links TRBV5-1 with TRBJ2-2, with 8 bases fitting TRBD2. J was trimmed by 0 bases and V by 2 bases; bases with no gene match: 6. The CDR3 loop spans 17 amino acids. CDR1 and CDR2 from the germline V gene are SGHRS and YFSETQ. This CDR3 is CASSLRSGSTNTGELFF. The CDR3 coding sequence is TGCGCCAGCAGCTTACGCAGCGGGAGTACGAACACCGGGGAGCTGTTTTTT.

This clonotype showed up many times. The chain recombines TRBV12-3 or TRBV12-4 with TRBJ1-1; no clear D gene. The CDR3 has 14 amino acids. Trimming took 3 bases from V and 0 from J, leaving 8 bases between them. Written as DNA, the CDR3 is TGTGCCAGCAGTTTCTGGACGGTGAACACTGAAGCTTTCTTT. This gives the protein CASSFWTVNTEAFF.

In DNA, the CDR3 is TGCAGTGCTAACGGGGTGAAACCTGAAGCTTTCTTT. Translating gives CSANGVKPEAFF. The chain uses TRBV20-1 and TRBJ1-1; D remains unclear. CDR3 length: 12 amino acids. CDR1 and CDR2 (germline): DFQATT, SNEGSKA (reference sequence). The germline V and J ends were trimmed by 4 bases and 6 bases, with 12 bases remaining between them.

This clonotype was seen repeatedly, ten times or more. This chain connects TRBV29-1 to TRBJ2-3; 14 bases align to TRBD2. J lost 6 bases, V lost 8 bases, and 4 bases had no gene match. CDR3 length equals 13 residues. Germline assignment: CDR1 SQVTM and CDR2 ANQGSEA. This CDR3 reads CSLTSGRGDTQYF. CDR3 nucleotides: TGCAGCTTGACTAGCGGGAGGGGGGATACGCAGTATTTT.

This clonotype was detected many times. The J gene is TRBJ1-1, the V gene TRBV7-2, with a possible D match to TRBD1 (6 bases). The CDR3 totals 13 residues. The ends were cut back, 7 bases at V and 1 base at J, with 10 bases in the middle. Germline loops: CDR1 SGHTA, CDR2 FQGNSA. The CDR3 region has the DNA TGTGCCAGCAACTTCAGGGGGAACACTGAAGCTTTCTTT. Translation: CASNFRGNTEAFF.